The 3 T cell receptor beta chains below all came from one sample that was sequenced in a study of CD4 T cells in relation to SARS-CoV-2 and coronaviruses. The unexposed donors gave CD4+ T cells in about 2010-2019, prior to COVID-19. The cells were cultured for around ten days before CD4+ T cells were isolated. Libraries were prepared by immunoSEQ multiplex PCR; TCRdb keeps only in-frame clonotypes and omits some of them. The sample gives tens of thousands of clones, roughly four fifths of which show up once; 20% is in the top ten. Their target antigens are unknown. What was sequenced was CD4+ T cells from PBMCs, cultured in vitro. The origin of the receptors is a human donor in good health.

This chain uses TRBV11-3 with TRBJ2-3; no clear D. V dropped 1 base and J dropped 2 bases, with 7 bases sitting between them. The CDR3 sequence is 14 residues long. The germline V gene encodes CDR1 SGHNT and CDR2 YENEEA. The CDR3, as DNA: TGTGCCAGCAGCTTAGGCCACCCCACAGATACGCAGTATTTT. Translated: CASSLGHPTDTQYF. The full variable domain, in which reference TRBV11-3 and TRBJ2-3 provide the parts outside the CDR3, is EAGVVQSPRYKIIEKKQPVAFWCNPISGHNTLYWYLQNLGQGPELLIRYENEEAVDDSQLPKDRFSAERLKGVDSTLKIQPAELGDSAVYLCASSLGHPTDTQYFGPGTRLTVL.

This chain connects TRBV5-1 to TRBJ2-7; 12 bases line up with TRBD2. Looked up from germline, CDR1 is SGHRS and CDR2 is YFSETQ. Losses at the gene ends were 0 bases for V and 6 bases for J; bases not matched to a gene: 10. The CDR3 length is 17 residues. The CDR3: CASSLVASGGAGREQYF. The DNA of the CDR3 is TGCGCCAGCAGCTTGGTCGCTAGCGGGGGGGCCGGGCGCGAGCAGTACTTC.

This chain links TRBV6-5 with TRBJ1-2, with 11 bases identical to TRBD1. V lost 6 bases to trimming and J lost 5 bases; unmatched junction nucleotides: 8. CDR3 length equals 15 residues. Germline lookup yields CDR1 MNHEY and CDR2 SVGAGI. CDR3 amino acids: CASRIVGQGAYGYTF. Written as DNA, the CDR3 is TGTGCCAGCAGGATAGTTGGACAGGGGGCGTATGGCTACACCTTC.